These 30 T cell receptor beta chains share one sample of origin, sequenced in a study of control samples from healthy donors and cancer patients. Produced via immunoSEQ multiplex PCR; TCRdb's table is partial and in-frame only. The sample lists 350,000 to 450,000 clones; over 75% were seen once. The sample was PBMCs. The receptors derive from a man in his forties with head and neck cancer.

V and J are TRBV6-2 or TRBV6-3 and TRBJ2-7; D may be TRBD1 (6 bases). CDR1 is MNHEY and CDR2 is SVGEGT in the germline V gene. Trimming pared 2 bases from V and 2 bases from J, leaving 10 bases between. The CDR3 totals 14 residues. CDR3 amino acids: CASSYPNRAYEQYF. The CDR3 DNA reads TGTGCCAGCAGTTACCCCAACAGGGCCTACGAGCAGTACTTC.

This clone was counted a few times. V usage is TRBV4-2 and J usage is TRBJ1-5; D uncertain. Between the trimmed V and J ends, which lost 0 bases and 6 bases, there was a span of 15 bases. There are 16 residues in the CDR3. Germline CDR1 LGHNA, CDR2 YNFKEQ. CDR3 nucleotides: TGTGCCAGCAGCCAAGAAGACCGTGATTCAGCTCAGCCCCAGCATTTT. As protein: CASSQEDRDSAQPQHF.

The V gene is TRBV5-1, the J gene TRBJ2-1; TRBD1 matches 9 bases. The CDR3 is 14 residues long. The germline gives CDR1 SGHRS, CDR2 YFSETQ. V was pared by 3 bases and J by 5 bases, with 3 bases of the junction left unmatched. The CDR3, as DNA: TGCGCCAGCAGCTCCGGGACAGGGAACAATGAGCAGTTCTTC. Its translation: CASSSGTGNNEQFF.

The chain couples TRBV30 to TRBJ1-6, with TRBD1 as a possible D gene (5 bases). Germline lookup yields CDR1 GTSNPN and CDR2 SVGIG (reference sequence). Trimming took 0 bases from V and 7 from J, leaving 13 bases between them. The CDR3 consists of 15 residues. As DNA, the CDR3 is TGTGCCTGGAGTGTTGGGACCGCCATAAATTCACCCCTCCACTTT. It translates to CAWSVGTAINSPLHF.

The chain recombines TRBV7-9 with TRBJ2-3; the D gene is possibly TRBD2 (6 bases). The germline V and J ends were trimmed by 2 bases and 3 bases, with 15 bases remaining between them. CDR1 SEHNR and CDR2 FQNEAQ come from the germline V gene (reference sequence). The CDR3 totals 16 residues. The DNA of the CDR3 is TGTGCCAGCAGCTTACGCGCTGGGGGAGGAACAGATACGCAGTATTTT. Translation: CASSLRAGGGTDTQYF.

This rearrangement joins TRBV27 to TRBJ1-1, with D perhaps matching TRBD1 (5 bases). The CDR3 is 15 amino acids. V was pared by 5 bases and J by 0 bases, with 13 bases between. CDR1 MNHEY and CDR2 SMNVEV come from the germline V gene (reference sequence). In DNA, the CDR3 is TGTGCCAGCAGTCCTACGACGGGACTGAACACTGAAGCTTTCTTT. Residues: CASSPTTGLNTEAFF.

The V call is TRBV27, the J call TRBJ2-3; no clear D. This CDR3 contains 14 residues. V was trimmed by 0 bases and J by 4 bases, leaving 8 bases between them. The germline CDR1 and CDR2 sequences are MNHEY and SMNVEV (reference sequence). The CDR3 spells CASSLSALADTQYF. The CDR3 coding sequence is TGTGCCAGCAGTTTATCGGCACTGGCAGATACGCAGTATTTT.

The chain links TRBV2 to TRBJ2-3; TRBD2 matches at 9 bases. Per germline, CDR1 SNHLY and CDR2 FYNNEI. The CDR3 totals 13 residues. J was trimmed by 7 bases and V by 5 bases; bases with no gene match: 4. In nucleotides, the CDR3 is TGTGCCAGCAGTCCCGCGGGGGGGTATACGCAGTATTTT. Its protein product is CASSPAGGYTQYF.

The chain carries TRBV11-2 and TRBJ1-4; no firm D call. CDR1 and CDR2 (germline): SGHAT, FQNNGV. Trimming pared 5 bases from V and 4 bases from J, leaving 11 bases between. This CDR3 contains 14 residues. CDR3 sequence (DNA): TGTGCCAGCAGCCAAGGACTGATTAATGAAAAACTGTTTTTT. It yields the protein CASSQGLINEKLFF. The full variable domain, its missing parts supplied by reference TRBV11-2 and TRBJ1-4, is EAGVAQSPRYKIIEKRQSVAFWCNPISGHATLYWYQQILGQGPKLLIQFQNNGVVDDSQLPKDRFSAERLKGVDSTLKIQPAKLEDSAVYLCASSQGLINEKLFFGSGTQLSVL.

The gene calls are TRBV5-6 and TRBJ2-1; TRBD1 agrees at 8 bases. Germline V gene data show CDR1 as SGHDT and CDR2 as YYEEEE. This CDR3 has 15 residues. Trimming cost V 0 bases and J 3 bases; bases outside gene matches: 2. The CDR3 reads CASSLGTGGYNEQFF. CDR3 coding DNA: TGTGCCAGCAGCTTGGGAACAGGGGGCTACAATGAGCAGTTCTTC.

Concerning this clone itself: Sequence at one end of the junction differs from germline and may be a read error. The chain links TRBV7-7 to TRBJ2-1; D gene uncertain. The germline gives CDR1 SSHAT, CDR2 FNYEAQ (reference sequence). This CDR3 has 13 residues. The CDR3 bases are TGTGCTAGCAGCTTATTGGGGTACAATGAGCAGTTCTTC. Encoded protein: CASSLLGYNEQFF.

The J gene is TRBJ2-1, the V gene TRBV3-1 (or the pseudogene TRBV3-2); no reliable D call. This CDR3 is built from 14 residues. V was pared by 2 bases and J by 4 bases, with 9 bases between. CDR1 LGHDT and CDR2 YNNKEL come from the germline V gene (reference sequence). In DNA, the CDR3 is TGTGCCAGCAGCCAATTCGGCAAGTACAATGAGCAGTTCTTC. Its protein product is CASSQFGKYNEQFF.

The J gene is TRBJ2-7, the V gene TRBV6-5; weak D call: TRBD2 (6 bases). V lost 7 bases and J 2 bases, leaving 12 bases between the germline ends. The CDR3 runs to 13 residues. Germline assignment: CDR1 MNHEY and CDR2 SVGAGI. The CDR3 is CASTLGGAYEQYF. The CDR3 coding sequence is TGTGCCAGCACCTTAGGAGGGGCCTACGAGCAGTACTTC.

A word on this clone: Other DNA variants within this sample encode the same CDR3. The chain combines TRBV5-1 with TRBJ1-6; 9 positions match TRBD1. Germline CDR1 reads SGHRS; CDR2 reads YFSETQ. The CDR3 covers 14 residues. Germline trimming cut 4 bases from V and 8 bases from J; bases unmatched to any gene: 4. The CDR3 reads CASSLGQGDSPLHF. The CDR3 coding sequence is TGCGCCAGCAGCCTGGGACAGGGTGATTCACCCCTCCACTTT. Complete variable domain (other parts from reference TRBV5-1 and TRBJ1-6): KAGVTQTPRYLIKTRGQQVTLSCSPISGHRSVSWYQQTPGQGLQFLFEYFSETQRNKGNFPGRFSGRQFSNSRSEMNVSTLELGDSALYLCASSLGQGDSPLHFGNGTRLTVT.

The CDR3 spells CASRVPKGRRRGTEAFF. CDR3 in DNA: TGTGCCAGCAGAGTTCCAAAGGGACGGCGCCGGGGGACTGAAGCTTTCTTT. The rearrangement links TRBV6-9 to TRBJ1-1; possible D gene TRBD1, 5 bases. This CDR3 spans 17 amino acids. The V end lost 6 bases, the J end lost 5 bases, and 25 bases lay between the germline ends. Germline loops: CDR1 MNHGY, CDR2 SVAAGI.

The V and J genes are TRBV3-1 (or the pseudogene TRBV3-2) and TRBJ1-6; D remains unclear. Germline CDR1 LGHDT, CDR2 YNNKEL (reference sequence). V lost 2 bases to trimming and J lost 7 bases, with 15 bases between them. The CDR3 covers 16 residues. The CDR3 bases are TGTGCCAGCAGCCAAATGTCCTTTCGAGGGAATTCACCCCTCCACTTT. Translated, it gives CASSQMSFRGNSPLHF.

The rearrangement uses TRBV30 and TRBJ1-2, with 7 positions matching TRBD1. Per the germline V gene, CDR1 is GTSNPN and CDR2 is SVGIG (reference sequence). The ends lost 1 base at V and 7 bases at J; junction bases unmatched: 9. The CDR3 length is 14 residues. The CDR3 sequence: CAWSENEGGAGYTF. DNA of the CDR3: TGTGCCTGGAGTGAGAATGAAGGGGGCGCTGGCTACACCTTC.

The chain couples TRBV24-1 to TRBJ2-3; 8 bases agree with TRBD2. J gave up 6 bases and V 3 bases, and 10 bases lay outside the gene matches. The CDR3 is made up of 16 amino acids. CDR1 is KGHDR, CDR2 SFDVKD, per germline. CDR3 amino acids: CATSDGLAPGSDTQYF. The CDR3 DNA sequence: TGTGCCACCAGTGATGGACTAGCTCCCGGCTCGGATACGCAGTATTTT.

The J gene is TRBJ2-1, the V gene TRBV27; no clear D gene. V lost 4 bases to trimming and J lost 1 base, with 11 bases between them. Germline V lookup: CDR1 MNHEY, CDR2 SMNVEV (reference sequence). This CDR3 region has 15 residues. As DNA, the CDR3 is TGTGCCAGCAGTTGGGGTGAAAATTCCTACAATGAGCAGTTCTTC. Its protein is CASSWGENSYNEQFF.

This sequence joins TRBV19 and TRBJ1-1; no firm D call. Germline V gene sequence: CDR1 LNHDA, CDR2 SQIVND (reference sequence). The CDR3 consists of 14 residues. Here the CDR3 DNA reads TGTGCTTCTATTAGTGGGGTTGCACCCACTGAAGCTTTCTTT. Amino acid sequence: CASISGVAPTEAFF.

This clone was counted once. The chain carries TRBV15 and TRBJ2-3, with 7 positions matching TRBD2. The CDR3 has 18 residues. CDR1 and CDR2 (germline): LNHNV, YYDKDF (reference sequence). Germline trimming cut 3 bases from V and 0 bases from J; bases unmatched to any gene: 12. The CDR3, as DNA: TGTGCCACCAGCAGTGGGCGGGAGCTTCTAACTAGCACAGATACGCAGTATTTT. Its translation is CATSSGRELLTSTDTQYF.

The V call is TRBV27, the J call TRBJ2-5; TRBD2 aligns across 7 bases. Germline-derived CDR1 and CDR2 are MNHEY and SMNVEV (reference sequence). This CDR3 contains 15 residues. The V segment lost 3 bases and the J segment 7 bases; nucleotides outside the gene matches: 11. The CDR3 DNA reads as TGTGCCAGCAGTTTCGGCGGGAGAGGGAGTGGGACCCAGTACTTC. Its protein product is CASSFGGRGSGTQYF.

This clone was counted once. The rearrangement uses TRBV30 and TRBJ2-7; D tentatively fits TRBD1 or TRBD2 (5 bases each). The CDR3 is 12 residues long. Per germline, CDR1 GTSNPN and CDR2 SVGIG (reference sequence). V lost 7 bases and J lost 2, with 12 bases in between. CDR3 DNA sequence: TGTGCCTCTGGGAGAGGGGCCTACGAGCAGTACTTC. Protein product: CASGRGAYEQYF.

V usage is TRBV13 and J usage is TRBJ2-7, with D maybe TRBD2 (6 bases). This CDR3 has 14 amino acids. CDR1 is PRHDT and CDR2 is FYEKMQ in the germline V gene (reference sequence). V lost 5 bases and J 0 bases, leaving 11 bases between the germline ends. The DNA for the CDR3 is TGTGCCAGCAGCCCTAGCGATAGCTCCTACGAGCAGTACTTC. It encodes CASSPSDSSYEQYF.

This chain uses TRBV11-3 with TRBJ2-7, with TRBD1 identical over 8 bases. The germline V gene has CDR1 SGHNT and CDR2 YENEEA. J gave up 12 bases and V 5 bases, and 12 bases lay outside the gene matches. This CDR3 has 13 residues. CDR3 bases: TGTGCCAGCAGCACAGTCCAGGGGGCCCGCCCGTACTTC. Its protein is CASSTVQGARPYF.

The chain uses TRBV11-1 and TRBJ2-3; TRBD1 agrees at 8 bases. With V trimmed by 2 bases and J by 2 bases, 3 bases remained unmatched. There are 15 residues in the CDR3. Per germline, CDR1 SGHAT and CDR2 FQDESV (reference sequence). DNA of the CDR3: TGTGCCAGCAGCTTAATGACAGGGGCCACAGATACGCAGTATTTT. It encodes CASSLMTGATDTQYF.

The sample holds a few counts of this clone. The V and J genes are TRBV7-2 and TRBJ2-1; D is uncertain. The CDR3 contains 14 residues. Germline V CDR1 and CDR2: SGHTA, FQGNSA. Deletions cut 6 bases from V and 2 bases from J, with 11 bases between. The CDR3 spells CASRPPGAYNEQFF. The CDR3 DNA follows: TGTGCCAGCAGACCGCCAGGAGCCTACAATGAGCAGTTCTTC.

The gene calls are TRBV2 and TRBJ1-5, with D uncertain. The V end was cut by 7 bases, the J end by 5 bases, with 9 bases between. Germline CDR1 SNHLY, CDR2 FYNNEI. CDR3 size: 12 residues. The CDR3 region has the DNA TGTGCCAGCAAGACGGGATATCAGCCCCAGCATTTT. Its protein product is CASKTGYQPQHF.

This clone has a handful of counts. The rearrangement links TRBV6-2 or TRBV6-3 to TRBJ1-1; D is uncertain. The V gene lost 0 bases and the J gene lost 5 bases, with 16 bases spanning the gap. This CDR3 is 16 amino acids long. The germline gives CDR1 MNHEY, CDR2 SVGEGT. In DNA form, the CDR3 reads TGTGCCAGCAGTTACTCCGGGGAGAGCCGACCTACTGAAGCTTTCTTT. It translates to CASSYSGESRPTEAFF.

Concerning this clone itself: Other DNA sequences in the sample encode the same CDR3. The chain is built from TRBV5-6 and TRBJ1-4; TRBD1 matches 7 bases. The CDR3 loop spans 14 amino acids. The V gene's germline CDR1 is SGHDT and CDR2 YYEEEE. J lost 8 bases, V lost 0 bases, and 4 bases had no gene match. The CDR3 coding sequence is TGTGCCAGCAGCTTGGGTGACAGGGTAGAAAAACTGTTTTTT. It encodes CASSLGDRVEKLFF. Full variable domain (remainder filled in from reference TRBV5-6 and TRBJ1-4): DAGVTQSPTHLIKTRGQQVTLRCSPKSGHDTVSWYQQALGQGPQFIFQYYEEEERQRGNFPDRFSGHQFPNYSSELNVNALLLGDSALYLCASSLGDRVEKLFFGSGTQLSVL.